This T cell receptor (beta chain) originates from a study of T cell repertoires in cytomegalovirus infection. Study context: CMV epitopes that were recently identified and HLA-C-restricted were used alongside well-studied HLA-B-restricted ones. Indicated by public TCR beta signatures were CMV infection and matching HLA type.

Findings and caveats of the study: Cumulative frequency of public TCR beta families picked out carriers of CMV plus the relevant HLA.

As concerns this clonotype: Its antigen remains unidentified.

TCRdb independently ran MiXCR on the reads; one entry per CDR3 protein. The table lists some 800,000 distinct CDR3 sequences, roughly 28% of them singletons. V was cut by 1 base and J by 6 bases, with 6 bases left in between. This CDR3 is built from 13 residues. From germline, CDR1 is LGHNT and CDR2 FRNRAP. The J gene is TRBJ1-4, the V gene TRBV12-5; D remains ambiguous. This sequence was found in a human donor in good health (CMV status not recorded). Some clones in this sample may be carry-over from other donors' samples. The source material was cultured CD8+ T cells from PBMCs, sampled from culture after CMV antigen stimulation. The CDR3 nucleotides read TGTGCTAGTGGTTTGGCCCTAGATGAAAAACTGTTTTTT. Translating it yields CASGLALDEKLFF.